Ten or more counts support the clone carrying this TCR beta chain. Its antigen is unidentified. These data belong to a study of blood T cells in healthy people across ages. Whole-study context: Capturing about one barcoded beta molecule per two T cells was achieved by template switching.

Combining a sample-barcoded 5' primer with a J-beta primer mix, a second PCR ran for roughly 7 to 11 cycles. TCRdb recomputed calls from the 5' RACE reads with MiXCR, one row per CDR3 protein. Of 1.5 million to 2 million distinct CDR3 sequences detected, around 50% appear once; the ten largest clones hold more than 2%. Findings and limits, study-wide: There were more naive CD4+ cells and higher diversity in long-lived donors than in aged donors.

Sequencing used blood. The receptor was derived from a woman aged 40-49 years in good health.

CDR3 sequence reads: CAISADRTGFRYEQYF. CDR3 nucleotide sequence: TGTGCCATCAGTGCAGATAGGACAGGGTTCCGCTACGAGCAGTACTTC. The chain recombines TRBV10-3 with TRBJ2-7, with 8 nucleotides matching TRBD1. The CDR3 is made up of 16 amino acids. The V and J ends lost 4 bases and 3 bases, in that order; junction bases with no gene match: 11. CDR1 is ENHRY and CDR2 is SYGVKD in the germline V gene.